Following are 30 T cell receptor beta chains from one sample sequenced in a study of blood T cell repertoires in COVID-19. Profiled with immunoSEQ multiplex PCR; TCRdb holds only in-frame clones, not every one. Among approximately 85,000 clones listed, 70% to 90% were seen once. What was sequenced was peripheral blood. Receptors were obtained from a man aged 45-60 years with active or convalescent COVID-19.

The chain joins TRBV5-5 to TRBJ2-5; TRBD1 might be the D (6 bases). The V gene lost 0 bases and the J gene lost 0 bases, with 15 bases spanning the gap. Germline assignment: CDR1 SGHKS and CDR2 YYEKEE (reference sequence). The CDR3 sequence is 17 residues long. The DNA for the CDR3 is TGTGCCAGCAGCTTGGCCGCGTGGCAGGGGAACCAAGAGACCCAGTACTTC. Protein product: CASSLAAWQGNQETQYF.

The J gene is TRBJ1-2, the V gene TRBV5-1; 7 bases align to TRBD1. From germline, CDR1 is SGHRS and CDR2 YFSETQ. The CDR3 covers 15 residues. The ends lost 0 bases at V and 7 bases at J; junction bases unmatched: 9. The CDR3 DNA follows: TGCGCCAGCAGCTTGGCAGGACAGGACGGCGTTGGCTACACCTTC. Residues: CASSLAGQDGVGYTF.

The CDR3 bases are TGTGCCATCAGCACGGGACAGGGGGCGTCGGTTACCGGGGAGCTGTTTTTT. Amino acids: CAISTGQGASVTGELFF. The chain links TRBV10-3 to TRBJ2-2; 12 bases are a match to TRBD1. This CDR3 is built from 17 residues. Per germline, CDR1 ENHRY and CDR2 SYGVKD. V dropped 6 bases and J dropped 5; count of bases not matched to a gene: 10.

The V call is TRBV2, the J call TRBJ2-3; TRBD2 is a possible D gene (6 bases). The CDR3 has 14 residues. Germline values: CDR1 SNHLY, CDR2 FYNNEI. Trimming stripped 6 bases from V and 6 bases from J, with 16 bases between. The CDR3 is CASRAGLPGDTQYF. In nucleotides, the CDR3 is TGTGCCAGCAGGGCGGGACTCCCCGGGGATACGCAGTATTTT. The whole variable domain, remainder taken from reference TRBV2 and TRBJ2-3, is EPEVTQTPSHQVTQMGQEVILRCVPISNHLYFYWYRQILGQKVEFLVSFYNNEISEKSEIFDDQFSVERPDGSNFTLKIRSTKLEDSAMYFCASRAGLPGDTQYFGPGTRLTVL.

V is TRBV5-1 and J is TRBJ2-7; TRBD2 aligns across 10 bases. In germline, CDR1 is SGHRS, CDR2 YFSETQ. CDR3 size: 15 residues. The V gene end was trimmed by 4 bases and the J gene end by 1 base; junction bases not matched to a gene: 5. CDR3 region: CASSLGLAESYEQYF. The CDR3 DNA follows: TGCGCCAGCAGCCTTGGACTAGCGGAATCCTACGAGCAGTACTTC.

This clone came up a few times. The chain links TRBV7-2 to TRBJ1-5; D perhaps matches TRBD1 (6 bases). CDR1 SGHTA and CDR2 FQGNSA come from the germline V gene. V was cut by 5 bases and J by 4 bases, with 9 bases left in between. This CDR3 comprises 13 residues. The CDR3 loop reads CASSRDKNQPQHF. The DNA for the CDR3 is TGTGCCAGCAGCCGGGACAAAAATCAGCCCCAGCATTTT. The whole variable domain, filled in from reference TRBV7-2 and TRBJ1-5, reads GAGVSQSPSNKVTEKGKDVELRCDPISGHTALYWYRQSLGQGLEFLIYFQGNSAPDKSGLPSDRFSAERTGGSVSTLTIQRTQQEDSAVYLCASSRDKNQPQHFGDGTRLSIL.

This chain connects TRBV24-1 to TRBJ2-5, with D perhaps matching TRBD2 (6 bases). The CDR3 length is 16 residues. In germline, CDR1 is KGHDR, CDR2 SFDVKD. V was trimmed by 1 base and J by 5 bases, leaving 16 bases between them. The CDR3 loop reads CATSDLVRGGTETQYF. The DNA of the CDR3 is TGTGCCACCAGTGATTTAGTTAGGGGCGGGACGGAGACCCAGTACTTC.

This rearrangement joins TRBV5-1 to TRBJ1-1; D not resolved. The CDR3 length is 16 residues. Germline lookup yields CDR1 SGHRS and CDR2 YFSETQ. Trimming removed 3 bases from V and 1 base from J, with 16 bases in between. CDR3 nucleotides: TGCGCCAGCAGCTCGCTGAGGGAGGGCCAGAACACTGAAGCTTTCTTT. Protein sequence: CASSSLREGQNTEAFF.

This clone occurred a few times. The rearrangement joins TRBV2 to TRBJ1-2; 8 bases match TRBD1. Looked up from germline, CDR1 is SNHLY and CDR2 is FYNNEI. The CDR3 consists of 13 residues. Losses at the gene ends were 6 bases for V and 6 bases for J; bases not matched to a gene: 6. CDR3 residues: CASSFGQGHGYTF. The DNA of the CDR3 is TGTGCCAGCAGCTTCGGACAGGGCCATGGCTACACCTTC.

This chain uses TRBV9 with TRBJ2-1, with D maybe TRBD2 (6 bases). The CDR3 has 16 amino acids. Germline V gene data show CDR1 as SGDLS and CDR2 as YYNGEE. The germline V and J ends were trimmed by 4 bases and 0 bases, with 14 bases remaining between them. Here the CDR3 reads CASSIHGGSSYNEQFF. The CDR3 DNA sequence: TGTGCCAGCAGCATACATGGGGGGAGCTCCTACAATGAGCAGTTCTTC. The whole variable domain, filled in from reference TRBV9 and TRBJ2-1, reads DSGVTQTPKHLITATGQRVTLRCSPRSGDLSVYWYQQSLDQGLQFLIQYYNGEERAKGNILERFSAQQFPDLHSELNLSSLELGDSALYFCASSIHGGSSYNEQFFGPGTRLTVL.

The chain recombines TRBV5-5 with TRBJ2-2, with a possible D match to TRBD2 (6 bases). Trimming took 1 base from V and 1 from J, leaving 11 bases between them. CDR1 and CDR2 (germline): SGHKS, YYEKEE (reference sequence). This CDR3 contains 16 residues. CDR3 loop: CASSLWAGLNTGELFF. The CDR3 coding sequence is TGTGCCAGCAGCTTGTGGGCGGGACTGAACACCGGGGAGCTGTTTTTT. Together with reference TRBV5-5 and TRBJ2-2, the CDR3 gives the full variable domain: DAGVTQSPTHLIKTRGQQVTLRCSPISGHKSVSWYQQVLGQGPQFIFQYYEKEERGRGNFPDRFSARQFPNYSSELNVNALLLGDSALYLCASSLWAGLNTGELFFGEGSRLTVL.

This sequence joins TRBV29-1 and TRBJ2-2, with TRBD1 matching 7 bases. This CDR3 comprises 13 residues. CDR1 and CDR2 (germline): SQVTM, ANQGSEA. With V trimmed by 4 bases and J by 1 base, 0 bases remained unmatched. The CDR3, as DNA: TGCAGCGTTGGGACAGGGAACACCGGGGAGCTGTTTTTT. Translation gives CSVGTGNTGELFF.

The J gene is TRBJ2-1, the V gene TRBV24-1; tentative D call: TRBD1 (6 bases). Deletions cut 5 bases from V and 10 bases from J, with 14 bases between. The CDR3 has 13 amino acids. Germline V gene data show CDR1 as KGHDR and CDR2 as SFDVKD. CDR3 DNA sequence: TGTGCCACCAGTGTACGTACCGGGACAGAGCAGTTCTTC. It codes for CATSVRTGTEQFF.

The V and J genes are TRBV5-1 and TRBJ2-2; 11 bases map to TRBD2. The CDR3 spans 16 residues. Germline CDR1 is SGHRS and CDR2 is YFSETQ. Unmatched junction bases numbered 6, after V lost 4 bases and J lost 4 bases. The CDR3 here is CASSLGTSGATGELFF. In nucleotides, the CDR3 is TGCGCCAGCAGCCTGGGGACTAGCGGAGCCACCGGGGAGCTGTTTTTT.

This chain links TRBV6-5 with TRBJ1-2; tentative D call: TRBD1 (5 bases). The V end lost 10 bases, the J end lost 4 bases, and 13 bases lay between the germline ends. The CDR3 extends over 12 amino acids. Germline V gene lookup returns CDR1 MNHEY and CDR2 SVGAGI. CDR3: CAIRGDAYGYTF. CDR3 coding DNA: TGTGCCATTAGGGGCGACGCCTATGGCTACACCTTC.

This clone was seen only once. CDR3: CASRLAGGYEQYF. The CDR3, as DNA: TGTGCCAGCAGACTAGCGGGGGGCTACGAGCAGTACTTC. The chain has TRBV7-2 and TRBJ2-7; TRBD2 agrees at 12 bases. The CDR3 has 13 amino acids. V was clipped by 6 bases and J by 3 bases; unmatched bases: 0. CDR1 and CDR2 from the germline V gene are SGHTA and FQGNSA.

The rearrangement joins TRBV5-5 to TRBJ2-7; 12 bases are a match to TRBD2. This CDR3 comprises 15 residues. The V gene end was trimmed by 3 bases and the J gene end by 3 bases; junction bases not matched to a gene: 4. In germline, CDR1 is SGHKS, CDR2 YYEKEE (reference sequence). The CDR3 coding sequence is TGTGCCAGCAGCTCTGGGACTAGCGGGCACTACGAGCAGTACTTC. Encoded protein: CASSSGTSGHYEQYF.

The chain links TRBV5-1 to TRBJ2-1, with D perhaps matching TRBD1 (7 bases). The CDR3 totals 14 residues. The V end lost 3 bases, the J end lost 12 bases, and 19 bases lay between the germline ends. Germline CDR1 is SGHRS and CDR2 is YFSETQ. This CDR3 is CASSWGLAEGAQFF. The CDR3 nucleotides read TGCGCCAGCAGCTGGGGACTGGCGGAGGGGGCGCAGTTCTTC.

The J gene is TRBJ1-2, the V gene TRBV6-6, with D tentatively TRBD1 (5 bases). V lost 7 bases and J lost 4, with 13 bases in between. CDR3 length: 13 residues. Germline V gene data show CDR1 as MNHNY and CDR2 as SVGAGI (reference sequence). DNA of the CDR3: TGTGCCAGCAATCCGGGGGTTTCCTATGGCTACACCTTC. Its translation: CASNPGVSYGYTF.

This chain connects TRBV7-2 to TRBJ2-1; weak D call: TRBD1 (5 bases). The length of the CDR3 is 14 residues. V gave up 1 base and J gave up 7 bases, with 11 bases separating them. Germline V gene data show CDR1 as SGHTA and CDR2 as FQGNSA. CDR3 sequence: CASSLVQGWNEQFF. The DNA of the CDR3 is TGTGCCAGCAGCTTAGTGCAGGGTTGGAATGAGCAGTTCTTC.

The V gene is TRBV6-2 or TRBV6-3, the J gene TRBJ1-2, with D possibly being TRBD1 (5 bases). The CDR3 has 12 residues. Germline V gene lookup returns CDR1 MNHEY and CDR2 SVGEGT. With 0 bases removed from V and 8 bases from J, the gap between germline ends came to 7 bases. The CDR3 reads CASSYSQGGYTF. CDR3 sequence (DNA): TGTGCCAGCAGTTACTCGCAGGGAGGCTACACCTTC.

J is TRBJ2-5 and V is TRBV4-1; no definite D call. The V end lost 1 base, the J end lost 5 bases, and 11 bases lay between the germline ends. This CDR3 is 14 amino acids long. Germline loops: CDR1 MGHRA, CDR2 YSYEKL. CDR3: CASSQVRSSETQYF. In DNA, the CDR3 is TGCGCCAGCAGCCAAGTTCGCAGTTCGGAGACCCAGTACTTC.

The genes are TRBV24-1 and TRBJ2-3; 12 bases fit TRBD2. CDR3 size: 16 residues. CDR1 KGHDR and CDR2 SFDVKD come from the germline V gene. J gave up 4 bases and V 4 bases, and 5 bases lay outside the gene matches. CDR3 in amino acids: CATSDRLAGDPDTQYF. CDR3 in DNA: TGTGCCACCAGTGACAGACTAGCGGGAGACCCAGATACGCAGTATTTT.

CDR3 residues: CASSPWTSSVYEQYF. For the CDR3, the DNA is TGTGCCAGCAGCCCCTGGACTAGTTCGGTCTACGAGCAGTACTTC. The V call is TRBV9, the J call TRBJ2-7, with TRBD2 matching 7 bases. Losses at the gene ends were 4 bases for V and 3 bases for J; bases not matched to a gene: 10. This CDR3 is 15 amino acids long. Germline V gives CDR1 SGDLS, CDR2 YYNGEE.

This sequence joins TRBV2 and TRBJ1-1, with D possibly being TRBD1 (6 bases). The CDR3 consists of 15 residues. V was trimmed by 6 bases and J by 4 bases, leaving 18 bases between them. Germline CDR1 is SNHLY and CDR2 is FYNNEI. CDR3 DNA: TGTGCCAGCAGAAACCTAGGGGGGAGGGGCACTGAAGCTTTCTTT. This encodes CASRNLGGRGTEAFF.

The chain carries TRBV5-4 and TRBJ2-2, with a possible D match to TRBD1 (6 bases). Germline loops: CDR1 SGHNT, CDR2 YYREEE (reference sequence). The CDR3 consists of 14 residues. V dropped 0 bases and J dropped 5 bases, with 8 bases sitting between them. The CDR3 coding sequence is TGTGCCAGCAGCTTGGACAGGGTTACCGGGGAGCTGTTTTTT. Amino acids: CASSLDRVTGELFF. The full variable domain, completed using reference TRBV5-4 and TRBJ2-2, is ETGVTQSPTHLIKTRGQQVTLRCSSQSGHNTVSWYQQALGQGPQFIFQYYREEENGRGNFPPRFSGLQFPNYSSELNVNALELDDSALYLCASSLDRVTGELFFGEGSRLTVL.

The rearrangement uses TRBV19 and TRBJ2-2, with D possibly TRBD1 on 6 matching bases. The CDR3 is 16 amino acids. Trimming stripped 4 bases from V and 5 bases from J, with 17 bases between. Germline-derived CDR1 and CDR2 are LNHDA and SQIVND (reference sequence). CDR3 amino acids: CASSTLDSGVTGELFF. The DNA for the CDR3 is TGTGCCAGTAGTACATTGGACAGTGGCGTTACCGGGGAGCTGTTTTTT.

The chain uses TRBV6-1 and TRBJ2-5; TRBD1 is a possible D gene (5 bases). V lost 2 bases and J lost 1, with 11 bases in between. CDR3 length equals 15 residues. The V gene's germline CDR1 is MNHNS and CDR2 SASEGT. CDR3 sequence reads: CASSETRQSQETQYF. For the CDR3, the DNA is TGTGCCAGCAGTGAAACCAGACAGTCCCAAGAGACCCAGTACTTC.

The chain combines TRBV7-9 with TRBJ2-5; possibly TRBD1 for D (5 bases). This CDR3 region has 14 residues. V shed 3 bases and J shed 2 bases, with 10 bases lying between them. The germline V gene encodes CDR1 SEHNR and CDR2 FQNEAQ (reference sequence). This CDR3 reads CASSLATGQETQYF. The DNA of the CDR3 is TGTGCCAGCAGCTTGGCAACAGGACAAGAGACCCAGTACTTC. Combining the CDR3 with reference TRBV7-9 and TRBJ2-5 gives the whole variable domain DTGVSQNPRHKITKRGQNVTFRCDPISEHNRLYWYRQTLGQGPEFLTYFQNEAQLEKSRLLSDRFSAERPKGSFSTLEIQRTEQGDSAMYLCASSLATGQETQYFGPGTRLLVL.

This rearrangement joins TRBV19 to TRBJ2-3; D is perhaps TRBD1 (6 bases). This CDR3 spans 15 amino acids. V lost 3 bases, J lost 2 bases, and 12 bases lay in between. Germline V lookup: CDR1 LNHDA, CDR2 SQIVND (reference sequence). The CDR3 nucleotides read TGTGCCAGTAGTATTGGTGACAGGATCACAGATACGCAGTATTTT. It yields the protein CASSIGDRITDTQYF. The whole variable domain, remainder taken from reference TRBV19 and TRBJ2-3, is DGGITQSPKYLFRKEGQNVTLSCEQNLNHDAMYWYRQDPGQGLRLIYYSQIVNDFQKGDIAEGYSVSREKKESFPLTVTSAQKNPTAFYLCASSIGDRITDTQYFGPGTRLTVL.